These 31 T cell receptor beta chains were all obtained from the same sample, sequenced in a study of cytomegalovirus exposure and HLA in healthy donors. Vbeta (60) and Jbeta (13) primers were used in the PCR. TCRdb's table, derived via immunoSEQ multiplex PCR, lists solely in-frame clones and lacks some. Of roughly 120,000 clones listed, roughly 79% were seen once; the top ten hold around 2.1%. Sequenced material: PBMCs. These receptors originate from a woman between 25 and 40 years old in good health and CMV-seronegative.

This clone was seen more than once but under ten times. CDR3 nucleotide sequence: TGTGCCAGCTCACTAGGCCTTAGGACGAGGCCCGGGGATGAGCAGTTCTTC. The encoded protein is CASSLGLRTRPGDEQFF. J is TRBJ2-1 and V is TRBV18; perhaps TRBD2 as D (5 bases). There are 17 residues in the CDR3. Germline loops: CDR1 KGHSH, CDR2 LQKENI. Trimming stripped 4 bases from V and 8 bases from J, with 24 bases between.

The genes are TRBV5-1 and TRBJ2-7; a possible D gene is TRBD2 (6 bases). Trimming left V 0 bases short and J 4 bases short, with 17 bases between. Germline lookup yields CDR1 SGHRS and CDR2 YFSETQ. This CDR3 contains 16 residues. CDR3 loop: CASSLVVTRGSYEQYF. The CDR3, as DNA: TGCGCCAGCAGCTTGGTGGTGACTAGGGGTTCTTACGAGCAGTACTTC.

This clone has just one count. The J gene is TRBJ1-5, the V gene TRBV19; 10 bases are a match to TRBD1. The CDR3 runs 15 residues. V lost 2 bases, J lost 9 bases, and 7 bases stayed unmatched. The germline CDR1 and CDR2 sequences are LNHDA and SQIVND (reference sequence). The CDR3 coding sequence is TGTGCCAGTAGTATACGACAGGGGGCCGGTGGGCCCCAGCATTTT. Protein sequence: CASSIRQGAGGPQHF.

This clone was detected only once. The V gene is TRBV7-6, the J gene TRBJ2-3; TRBD1 agrees at 7 bases. CDR1 is SGHVS and CDR2 is FNYEAQ in the germline V gene. J lost 2 bases, V lost 4 bases, and 9 bases had no gene match. The CDR3 sequence is 16 residues long. The CDR3 here is CASSYDRALFTDTQYF. In DNA form, the CDR3 reads TGTGCCAGCAGCTATGACAGGGCTCTTTTCACAGATACGCAGTATTTT. The whole variable domain, filled in from reference TRBV7-6 and TRBJ2-3, reads GAGVSQSPRYKVTKRGQDVALRCDPISGHVSLYWYRQALGQGPEFLTYFNYEAQQDKSGLPNDRFSAERPEGSISTLTIQRTEQRDSAMYRCASSYDRALFTDTQYFGPGTRLTVL.

This clone was recorded once. The V call is TRBV20-1, the J call TRBJ2-5; D is undetermined. This CDR3 contains 11 residues. V was shortened by 5 bases and J by 5 bases, with 9 bases between the two germline ends. In germline, CDR1 is DFQATT, CDR2 SNEGSKA (reference sequence). The CDR3: CSALRMETQYF. The CDR3, as DNA: TGCAGTGCTCTTCGTATGGAGACCCAGTACTTC.

This clone was recorded once. The rearrangement links TRBV7-3 to TRBJ2-1, with 10 bases aligning to TRBD2. V shed 0 bases and J 5 bases; nucleotides not matched to a gene: 4. This CDR3 contains 16 residues. Per germline, CDR1 SGHTA and CDR2 FQGTGA. The CDR3 sequence: CASSLTRTSGHNEQFF. For the CDR3, the DNA is TGTGCCAGCAGCTTAACCCGGACTAGCGGTCACAATGAGCAGTTCTTC.

The chain is built from TRBV29-1 and TRBJ1-3; no firm D call. CDR1 SQVTM and CDR2 ANQGSEA come from the germline V gene. The CDR3 covers 14 residues. Between the trimmed V and J ends, which lost 5 bases and 1 base, there was a span of 12 bases. The CDR3 sequence: CSVHVGASGNTIYF. CDR3 DNA: TGCAGCGTTCATGTGGGCGCGTCTGGAAACACCATATATTTT.

The V call is TRBV28, the J call TRBJ2-1; TRBD1 matches 9 bases. The CDR3 has 14 amino acids. Per germline, CDR1 MDHEN and CDR2 SYDVKM. V was clipped by 10 bases and J by 4 bases; unmatched bases: 8. The CDR3 sequence is CANFPGTGYNEQFF. The CDR3 nucleotides read TGTGCCAACTTCCCCGGGACAGGGTACAATGAGCAGTTCTTC.

The rearrangement links TRBV27 to TRBJ2-1; 8 bases are shared with TRBD1. After removal of 5 bases from V and 9 bases from J, the junction contained 15 bases not matched to a gene. The CDR3 consists of 16 residues. In germline, CDR1 is MNHEY, CDR2 SMNVEV (reference sequence). The CDR3 bases are TGTGCCAGCAGTCCAACATCCCCCGGGACAGGAACTGAGCAGTTCTTC. It is translated as CASSPTSPGTGTEQFF.

About this clone itself: The junction shows a germline mismatch at one end, possibly a read error. J is TRBJ2-3 and V is TRBV7-7; 8 nucleotides line up with TRBD1. Germline V gives CDR1 SSHAT, CDR2 FNYEAQ (reference sequence). There are 17 residues in the CDR3. The CDR3 sequence: CASSLARPGTGPDTQYF. The CDR3 bases are TGTGCTAGCAGCTTAGCCCGGCCGGGGACAGGCCCAGATACGCAGTATTTT.

The rearrangement uses TRBV19 and TRBJ1-2; 7 positions match TRBD1. The V gene end was trimmed by 5 bases and the J gene end by 6 bases; junction bases not matched to a gene: 3. CDR1 and CDR2 (germline): LNHDA, SQIVND (reference sequence). CDR3 length: 12 residues. Here the CDR3 DNA reads TGTGCCAGTAGTTTGACAGGGAATGGCTACACCTTC. Its protein is CASSLTGNGYTF.

The chain carries TRBV28 and TRBJ2-5; TRBD1 matches at 9 bases. The J call could be wrong; TRBJ2-7 is a better fit for the DNA end. The CDR3 totals 13 residues. CDR1 is MDHEN, CDR2 SYDVKM, per germline. CDR3 nucleotide sequence: TGTGCCAGCAGTCCCGGGACAGGGTACGAGCAGTACTTC. This translates into CASSPGTGYEQYF.

This clone was seen a single time. The chain combines TRBV7-9 with TRBJ2-5, with TRBD2 matching over 12 bases. CDR3 length: 15 residues. Germline V lookup: CDR1 SEHNR, CDR2 FQNEAQ (reference sequence). V lost 5 bases, J lost 5 bases, and 6 bases stayed unmatched. The CDR3 protein is CASSTTSGSLETQYF. The CDR3 DNA reads TGTGCCAGCAGCACGACTAGCGGGAGTTTGGAGACCCAGTACTTC.

The J gene is TRBJ1-2, the V gene TRBV7-2; no clear D. CDR1 is SGHTA, CDR2 FQGNSA, per germline. V was cut by 5 bases and J by 5 bases, with 12 bases left in between. The CDR3 runs 13 residues. CDR3 region: CASSHGRGYGYTF. The DNA of the CDR3 is TGTGCCAGCAGCCACGGCCGCGGGTATGGCTACACCTTC.

The chain employs TRBV7-9 and TRBJ2-2; TRBD1 agrees at 7 bases. The germline V gene encodes CDR1 SEHNR and CDR2 FQNEAQ (reference sequence). The trim removed 2 bases at V and 4 bases at J, leaving 7 bases unmatched. CDR3 length: 16 amino acids. The CDR3 loop is CASSLSTGVGTGELFF. CDR3 in DNA: TGTGCCAGCAGCTTATCCACAGGGGTGGGCACCGGGGAGCTGTTTTTT.

The CDR3 loop reads CASSLREQGAVSGELFF. The CDR3 nucleotides read TGTGCCAGCAGCCTTAGGGAACAGGGGGCCGTGTCCGGGGAGCTGTTTTTT. This sequence joins TRBV7-8 and TRBJ2-2; TRBD1 matches 9 bases. After removal of 5 bases from V and 6 bases from J, the junction contained 13 bases not matched to a gene. Per the germline V gene, CDR1 is SGHVS and CDR2 is FQNEAQ. The length of the CDR3 is 17 residues.

The rearrangement links TRBV10-3 to TRBJ1-2, with no clear D. CDR3 length: 15 residues. The V end lost 4 bases, the J end lost 0 bases, and 12 bases lay between the germline ends. In germline, CDR1 is ENHRY, CDR2 SYGVKD. For the CDR3, the DNA is TGTGCCATCAGTGTAACAGAAGCTACTAACTATGGCTACACCTTC. It translates to CAISVTEATNYGYTF.

This clone was counted once. The chain uses TRBV7-8 and TRBJ2-7; D may be TRBD1 (6 bases). Germline V gene sequence: CDR1 SGHVS, CDR2 FQNEAQ. Trimming cost V 1 base and J 0 bases, with 13 bases left between them. There are 16 residues in the CDR3. The CDR3 bases are TGTGCCAGCAGCTTAGAGAGGGCAGGGGCCTCCTACGAGCAGTACTTC. It is translated as CASSLERAGASYEQYF.

This clone was observed a few times. The rearrangement links TRBV11-2 to TRBJ2-4; 7 bases are a match to TRBD1. CDR3 length equals 11 residues. V lost 5 bases, J lost 15 bases, and 7 bases stayed unmatched. Germline-derived CDR1 and CDR2 are SGHAT and FQNNGV. The DNA for the CDR3 is TGTGCCAGCAGCATGGGACAGACCCGGTACTTC. It encodes CASSMGQTRYF.

This clone was observed a handful of times. The chain employs TRBV11-2 and TRBJ2-5, with a tentative D call TRBD1 (6 bases). Germline V lookup: CDR1 SGHAT, CDR2 FQNNGV. The CDR3 length is 14 residues. V was cut by 5 bases and J by 5 bases, with 15 bases left in between. The CDR3 sequence: CASSPLRGRETQYF. The CDR3 DNA sequence: TGTGCCAGCAGCCCCCTCAGGGGTCGGGAGACCCAGTACTTC.

This clone has more than one count but fewer than ten. This chain joins TRBV7-2 and TRBJ2-3; 9 bases map to TRBD2. Germline-derived CDR1 and CDR2 are SGHTA and FQGNSA. The CDR3 runs to 14 residues. V trimming: 3 bases; J trimming: 3 bases; junction bases outside the gene matches: 1. CDR3 in amino acids: CASSFSGSTDTQYF. The CDR3 region has the DNA TGTGCCAGCAGCTTTAGCGGGAGTACAGATACGCAGTATTTT. Variable domain in full (rest from reference TRBV7-2 and TRBJ2-3): GAGVSQSPSNKVTEKGKDVELRCDPISGHTALYWYRQSLGQGLEFLIYFQGNSAPDKSGLPSDRFSAERTGGSVSTLTIQRTQQEDSAVYLCASSFSGSTDTQYFGPGTRLTVL.

With regard to this clone: The sample carries other DNA sequences with the same CDR3. V and J are TRBV5-1 and TRBJ1-1; no clear D gene. This CDR3 spans 13 amino acids. The germline gives CDR1 SGHRS, CDR2 YFSETQ. Deletions cut 2 bases from V and 1 base from J, with 6 bases between. CDR3 amino acids: CASSFTENTEAFF. The CDR3 DNA is TGCGCCAGCAGCTTCACTGAGAACACTGAAGCTTTCTTT.

J is TRBJ2-7 and V is TRBV28; D unresolved. The length of the CDR3 is 11 residues. Looked up from germline, CDR1 is MDHEN and CDR2 is SYDVKM. V was shortened by 5 bases and J by 6 bases, with 8 bases between the two germline ends. Here the CDR3 DNA reads TGTGCCAGCAGTGCGTCCCGCGAGCAGTACTTC. Translated: CASSASREQYF.

The V call is TRBV7-8, the J call TRBJ1-4; D remains ambiguous. The germline V and J ends were trimmed by 5 bases and 0 bases, with 10 bases remaining between them. Germline V gene lookup returns CDR1 SGHVS and CDR2 FQNEAQ. The CDR3 spans 15 residues. The CDR3 DNA sequence: TGTGCCAGCAGCGGTTTAGTTGCAACTAATGAAAAACTGTTTTTT. It yields the protein CASSGLVATNEKLFF. The whole variable domain, remainder taken from reference TRBV7-8 and TRBJ1-4, is GAGVSQSPRYKVAKRGQDVALRCDPISGHVSLFWYQQALGQGPEFLTYFQNEAQLDKSGLPSDRFFAERPEGSVSTLKIQRTQQEDSAVYLCASSGLVATNEKLFFGSGTQLSVL.

The sample holds one count of this clone. The rearrangement uses TRBV5-1 and TRBJ1-1; a possible D gene is TRBD1 (6 bases). V lost 2 bases, J lost 4 bases, and 15 bases lay in between. The CDR3 runs to 15 residues. In germline, CDR1 is SGHRS, CDR2 YFSETQ. The CDR3 spells CASSFRQAVGTEAFF. In nucleotides, the CDR3 is TGCGCCAGCAGCTTTAGACAGGCAGTGGGCACTGAAGCTTTCTTT.

The chain carries TRBV30 and TRBJ1-2, with D perhaps TRBD1 (6 bases). Trimming removed 3 bases from V and 0 bases from J, with 14 bases in between. Germline lookup yields CDR1 GTSNPN and CDR2 SVGIG (reference sequence). This CDR3 spans 15 amino acids. The DNA for the CDR3 is TGTGCCTGGAGCGCCGGGACATCAGCTAACTATGGCTACACCTTC. It translates to CAWSAGTSANYGYTF.

V and J are TRBV18 and TRBJ2-5; 11 bases match TRBD2. CDR1 KGHSH and CDR2 LQKENI come from the germline V gene. J lost 0 bases, V lost 0 bases, and 3 bases had no gene match. This CDR3 contains 17 residues. CDR3 nucleotide sequence: TGTGCCAGCTCACCACCTCCGGGACTAGCGGACCAAGAGACCCAGTACTTC. It codes for CASSPPPGLADQETQYF.

The chain combines TRBV6-5 with TRBJ2-7; no clear D gene. V lost 0 bases, J lost 3 bases, and 3 bases lay in between. Germline V gene lookup returns CDR1 MNHEY and CDR2 SVGAGI. The CDR3 contains 12 residues. The CDR3 here is CASSYSRYEQYF. In DNA form, the CDR3 reads TGTGCCAGCAGTTACTCTCGCTACGAGCAGTACTTC.

The chain has TRBV19 and TRBJ1-2; 7 bases agree with TRBD1. V lost 5 bases and J lost 2; bases outside the gene matches: 5. The CDR3 sequence is 14 residues long. The germline CDR1 and CDR2 sequences are LNHDA and SQIVND (reference sequence). In DNA, the CDR3 is TGTGCCAGTAGTGGACAGGCGACAAACTATGGCTACACCTTC. It encodes CASSGQATNYGYTF.

This clone was observed a few times. This rearrangement joins TRBV5-1 to TRBJ2-7, with D possibly matching TRBD1 (6 bases). Germline V CDR1 and CDR2: SGHRS, YFSETQ. The CDR3 is 12 residues long. V was shortened by 0 bases and J by 7 bases, with 8 bases between the two germline ends. Here the CDR3 reads CASSLDRDEQYF. In nucleotides, the CDR3 is TGCGCCAGCAGCTTGGACAGGGATGAGCAGTACTTC. Full variable domain (missing parts from reference TRBV5-1 and TRBJ2-7): KAGVTQTPRYLIKTRGQQVTLSCSPISGHRSVSWYQQTPGQGLQFLFEYFSETQRNKGNFPGRFSGRQFSNSRSEMNVSTLELGDSALYLCASSLDRDEQYFGPGTRLTVT.

The chain recombines TRBV5-1 with TRBJ2-1, with D possibly TRBD2 on 6 matching bases. The CDR3 is 14 residues long. Germline V gives CDR1 SGHRS, CDR2 YFSETQ. Trimming shortened V by 5 bases and J by 7 bases, and 16 bases separated the two germline ends. CDR3 nucleotide sequence: TGCGCCAGCAGGACGAATCTAGGGACTAATGAGCAGTTCTTC. Amino acid sequence: CASRTNLGTNEQFF.